Shown below are 13 T cell receptor beta chains from a single sample sequenced in a study of CD8+CD57+ T cells in acquired aplastic anemia. Genomic DNA, the template, was used for profiling of the TCR beta VDJ and CDR3. Each CDR3 protein gets one entry after TCRdb re-called the reads with MiXCR. This table holds under 200,000 distinct CDR3 sequences, about 45% found once. CD8+CD57+ cell expansion, shown by flow cytometry, had occurred in the patients selected for sequencing. Sequencing was performed on sorted CD4+, CD8+, or CD8+CD57+ T cells (not recorded which) from PBMCs. The receptors were gathered from a human donor with aplastic anemia.

The chain couples TRBV7-6 to TRBJ1-5; D gene unclear. This CDR3 is built from 13 residues. CDR1 is SGHVS, CDR2 FNYEAQ, per germline. Trimming took off 5 bases at V and 7 bases at J, with 12 bases between the two ends. This CDR3 reads CASSPANAQPQHF. DNA of the CDR3: TGTGCCAGCAGCCCCGCCAATGCGCAGCCCCAGCATTTT.

This clonotype was found many times. The V and J genes are TRBV20-1 and TRBJ2-2; TRBD2 might be the D (6 bases). The CDR3 is made up of 14 amino acids. Per germline, CDR1 DFQATT and CDR2 SNEGSKA (reference sequence). V was pared by 4 bases and J by 4 bases, with 13 bases between. CDR3 nucleotide sequence: TGCAGTGCTAACGCCGTCGGGGGCACCGGGGAGCTGTTTTTT. Protein product: CSANAVGGTGELFF.

The table lists this clonotype with a few counts. This rearrangement joins TRBV10-1 to TRBJ2-7, with D possibly being TRBD2 (6 bases). This CDR3 comprises 14 residues. The germline CDR1 and CDR2 sequences are WNHNN and SYGVQD (reference sequence). Trimming cost V 3 bases and J 3 bases, with 12 bases left between them. The DNA for the CDR3 is TGCGCCAGCAGTGATGGAGGGGTAGGCTACGAGCAGTACTTC. This translates into CASSDGGVGYEQYF.

J is TRBJ2-1 and V is TRBV18; D gene uncertain. Trimming left V 3 bases short and J 9 bases short, with 15 bases between. This CDR3 has 14 residues. Germline values: CDR1 KGHSH, CDR2 LQKENI. The CDR3 coding sequence is TGTGCCAGCTCACCTCCCTCCCGGTCTGGTGAGCAGTTCTTC. Amino acid sequence: CASSPPSRSGEQFF.

This clonotype was observed at least ten times. The chain links TRBV20-1 to TRBJ2-2; possibly TRBD1 for D (5 bases). CDR1 is DFQATT and CDR2 is SNEGSKA in the germline V gene (reference sequence). Trimming took off 3 bases at V and 8 bases at J, with 10 bases between the two ends. This CDR3 contains 12 residues. CDR3 DNA sequence: TGCAGTGCTAGTCAGGGTTCAGGGGAGCTGTTTTTT. Translated: CSASQGSGELFF.

The table lists this clonotype with many counts. The V gene is TRBV5-1, the J gene TRBJ2-5, with 12 bases that match TRBD1. Germline-derived CDR1 and CDR2 are SGHRS and YFSETQ. There are 15 residues in the CDR3. Germline trimming cut 3 bases from V and 5 bases from J; bases unmatched to any gene: 5. CDR3 amino acids: CASSWGQGAFETQYF. In DNA form, the CDR3 reads TGCGCCAGCAGCTGGGGACAGGGGGCGTTTGAGACCCAGTACTTC.

The V gene is TRBV29-1, the J gene TRBJ1-1, with D maybe TRBD1 (5 bases). The CDR3 sequence is 13 residues long. The V end was cut by 7 bases, the J end by 1 base, with 13 bases between. Germline-derived CDR1 and CDR2 are SQVTM and ANQGSEA. CDR3 bases: TGCAGCGAAGTCAGGGATACGAACACTGAAGCTTTCTTT. Protein product: CSEVRDTNTEAFF.

This clonotype was picked up many times. Sequence at one end of the junction differs from germline and may be a read error. The V and J genes are TRBV24-1 and TRBJ1-1; D may be TRBD1 (6 bases). The CDR3 has 13 amino acids. The V gene's germline CDR1 is KGHDR and CDR2 SFDVKD. The CDR3, as DNA: TGTGCCACCAGTGATTGGGGGGGCCGGGGGATTTTTTTT. Protein product: CATSDWGGRGIFF.

This clonotype was detected many times. The J gene is TRBJ1-1, the V gene TRBV2; D uncertain. The ends were cut back, 6 bases at V and 7 bases at J, with 18 bases in the middle. CDR1 and CDR2 (germline): SNHLY, FYNNEI. The CDR3 is 14 residues long. In nucleotides, the CDR3 is TGTGCCAGCAGCAAAAGTACTGATAGTCTTGAAGCTTTCTTT. This gives the protein CASSKSTDSLEAFF.

This clonotype has ten or more counts. This chain links TRBV20-1 with TRBJ2-3, with 10 bases fitting TRBD2. The V gene end was trimmed by 5 bases and the J gene end by 4 bases; junction bases not matched to a gene: 6. This CDR3 has 14 amino acids. Germline CDR1 DFQATT, CDR2 SNEGSKA (reference sequence). The CDR3 sequence: CSARAGGWADTQYF. For the CDR3, the DNA is TGCAGTGCTCGAGCGGGGGGGTGGGCAGATACGCAGTATTTT.

The chain links TRBV27 to TRBJ1-5; D call uncertain. The V gene's germline CDR1 is MNHEY and CDR2 SMNVEV (reference sequence). Trimming removed 3 bases from V and 10 bases from J, with 13 bases in between. The length of the CDR3 is 13 residues. CDR3 sequence (DNA): TGTGCCAGCAGTTTTGCGGTCAGAGGACCCCAGCATTTT. Translating gives CASSFAVRGPQHF.

The gene calls are TRBV29-1 and TRBJ1-2, with 9 nucleotides matching TRBD1. This CDR3 comprises 15 residues. CDR1 is SQVTM and CDR2 is ANQGSEA in the germline V gene. J lost 5 bases, V lost 3 bases, and 10 bases had no gene match. The CDR3 region is CSVEEQGANPYGYTF. The CDR3 coding sequence is TGCAGCGTTGAGGAACAGGGGGCTAATCCTTATGGCTACACCTTC.

V is TRBV25-1 and J is TRBJ1-4, with 8 bases matching TRBD1. Germline V lookup: CDR1 MGHDK, CDR2 SYGVNS. CDR3 size: 15 residues. V was clipped by 1 base and J by 5 bases; unmatched bases: 3. The chain's CDR3 is CASSEWGTGNEKLFF. The DNA of the CDR3 is TGTGCCAGCAGTGAATGGGGGACAGGAAATGAAAAACTGTTTTTT.